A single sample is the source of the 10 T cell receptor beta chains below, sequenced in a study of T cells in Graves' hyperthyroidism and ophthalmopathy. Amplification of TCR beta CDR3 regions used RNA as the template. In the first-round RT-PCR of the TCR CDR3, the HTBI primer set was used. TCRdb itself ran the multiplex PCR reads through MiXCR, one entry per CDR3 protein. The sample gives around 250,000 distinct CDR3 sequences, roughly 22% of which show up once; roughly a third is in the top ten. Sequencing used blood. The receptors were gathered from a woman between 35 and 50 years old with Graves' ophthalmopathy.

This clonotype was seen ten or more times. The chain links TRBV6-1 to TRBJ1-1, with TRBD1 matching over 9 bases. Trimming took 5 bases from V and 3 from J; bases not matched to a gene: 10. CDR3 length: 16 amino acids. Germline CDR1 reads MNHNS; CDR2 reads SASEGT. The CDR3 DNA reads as TGTGCCAGCAGTCTCCGGACAGGGGTTACGCACACTGAAGCTTTCTTT. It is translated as CASSLRTGVTHTEAFF.

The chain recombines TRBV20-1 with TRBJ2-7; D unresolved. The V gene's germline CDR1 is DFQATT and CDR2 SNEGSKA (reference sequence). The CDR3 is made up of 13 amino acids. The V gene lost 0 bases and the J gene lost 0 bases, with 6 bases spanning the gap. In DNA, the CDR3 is TGCAGTGCTAGAGAACAGAGCTCCTACGAGCAGTACTTC. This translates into CSAREQSSYEQYF.

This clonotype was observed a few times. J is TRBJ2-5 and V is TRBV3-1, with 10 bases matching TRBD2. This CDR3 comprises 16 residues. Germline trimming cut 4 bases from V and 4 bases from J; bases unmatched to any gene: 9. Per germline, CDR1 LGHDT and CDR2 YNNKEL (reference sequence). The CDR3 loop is CASSRSSGSGGETQYF. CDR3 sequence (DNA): TGTGCCAGCAGCCGATCTAGCGGGAGCGGCGGAGAGACCCAGTACTTC.

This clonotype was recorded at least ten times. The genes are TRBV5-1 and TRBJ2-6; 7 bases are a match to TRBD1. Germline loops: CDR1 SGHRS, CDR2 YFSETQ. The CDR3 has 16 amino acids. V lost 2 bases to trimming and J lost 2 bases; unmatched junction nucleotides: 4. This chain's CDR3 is CASSFTGVTGANVLTF. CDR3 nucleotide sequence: TGCGCCAGCAGCTTTACAGGGGTGACTGGGGCCAACGTCCTGACTTTC.

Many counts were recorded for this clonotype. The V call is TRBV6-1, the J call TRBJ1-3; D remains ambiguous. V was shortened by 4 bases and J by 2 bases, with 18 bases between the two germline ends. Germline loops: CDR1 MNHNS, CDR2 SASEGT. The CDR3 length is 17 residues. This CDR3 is CASSGRSEGRTGNTIYF. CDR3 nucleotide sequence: TGTGCCAGCAGTGGAAGATCAGAAGGGCGGACTGGAAACACCATATATTTT.

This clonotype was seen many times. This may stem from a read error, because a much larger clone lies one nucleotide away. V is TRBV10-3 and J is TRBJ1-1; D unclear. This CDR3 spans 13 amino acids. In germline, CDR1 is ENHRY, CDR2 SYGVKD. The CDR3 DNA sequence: TGTGCCATCAGTGAGTCAGTGAACACTGAAGCTTCCTTT. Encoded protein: CAISESVNTEASF.

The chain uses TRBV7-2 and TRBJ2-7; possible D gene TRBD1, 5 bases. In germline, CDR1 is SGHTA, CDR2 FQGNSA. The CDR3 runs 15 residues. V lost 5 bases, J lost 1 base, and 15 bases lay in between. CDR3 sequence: CASSIRTSPSYEQYF. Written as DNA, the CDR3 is TGTGCCAGCAGCATACGGACATCTCCTTCCTACGAGCAGTACTTC. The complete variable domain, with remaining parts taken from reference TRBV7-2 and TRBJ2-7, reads GAGVSQSPSNKVTEKGKDVELRCDPISGHTALYWYRQSLGQGLEFLIYFQGNSAPDKSGLPSDRFSAERTGGSVSTLTIQRTQQEDSAVYLCASSIRTSPSYEQYFGPGTRLTVT.

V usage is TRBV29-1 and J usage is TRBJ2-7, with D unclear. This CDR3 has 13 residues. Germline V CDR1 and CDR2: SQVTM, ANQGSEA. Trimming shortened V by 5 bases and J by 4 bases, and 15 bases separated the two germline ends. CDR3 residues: CSVSAASLYEQYF. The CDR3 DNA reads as TGCAGCGTTTCGGCAGCTTCTTTATACGAGCAGTACTTC.

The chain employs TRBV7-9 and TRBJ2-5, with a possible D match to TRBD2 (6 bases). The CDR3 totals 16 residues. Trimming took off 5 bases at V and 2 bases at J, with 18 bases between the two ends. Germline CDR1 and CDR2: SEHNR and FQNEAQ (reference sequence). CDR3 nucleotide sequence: TGTGCCAGCAGCGACTCCGGGACTGTACTACAAGAGACCCAGTACTTC. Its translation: CASSDSGTVLQETQYF.

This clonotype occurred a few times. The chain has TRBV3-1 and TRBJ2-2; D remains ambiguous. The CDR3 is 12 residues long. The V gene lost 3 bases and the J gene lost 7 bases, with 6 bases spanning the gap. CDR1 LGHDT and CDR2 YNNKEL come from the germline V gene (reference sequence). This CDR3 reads CASSQWVGELFF. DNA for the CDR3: TGTGCCAGCAGCCAGTGGGTCGGGGAGCTGTTTTTT. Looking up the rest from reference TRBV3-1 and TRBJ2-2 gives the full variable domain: DTAVSQTPKYLVTQMGNDKSIKCEQNLGHDTMYWYKQDSKKFLKIMFSYNNKELIINETVPNRFSPKSPDKAHLNLHINSLELGDSAVYFCASSQWVGELFFGEGSRLTVL.